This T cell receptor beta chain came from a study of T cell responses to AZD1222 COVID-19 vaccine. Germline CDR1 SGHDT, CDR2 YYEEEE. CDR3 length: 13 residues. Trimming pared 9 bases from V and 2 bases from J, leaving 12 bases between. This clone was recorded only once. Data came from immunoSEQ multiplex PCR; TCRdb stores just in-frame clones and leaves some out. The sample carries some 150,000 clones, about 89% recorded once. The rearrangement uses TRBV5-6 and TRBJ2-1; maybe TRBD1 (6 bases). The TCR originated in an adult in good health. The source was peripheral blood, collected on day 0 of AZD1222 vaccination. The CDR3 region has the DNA TGTGCCACCGAGGGGGTACCCTACAATGAGCAGTTCTTC. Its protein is CATEGVPYNEQFF.